This T cell receptor beta chain was documented in a study of glioma-infiltrating T cells after dendritic cell vaccination (dated by TCRdb to between 2015 and 2016). About the investigation overall: The cohort comprised 15 glioblastoma patients from Phase I and II dendritic cell vaccination trials, 9 newly diagnosed and 6 with recurrent disease. Between the early 2000s and the early 2010s, the patients were given dendritic cell vaccination pulsed with autologous tumor lysate. The vaccine was prepared from monocyte-derived dendritic cells that were cultured for seven days with IL-4 and GM-CSF and then pulsed overnight with autologous tumor lysate. Patients received three intradermal dendritic cell vaccine injections at biweekly intervals in the arm below the axilla. Tumor-infiltrating lymphocyte content was quantified and tumor and blood repertoires were compared in dendritic cell-vaccinated glioblastoma patients by deep sequencing of TCR beta CDR3 regions. TCR sequencing metrics, including TIL content and tumor-blood repertoire overlap, were correlated with survival after dendritic cell vaccination. Broad study findings and their caveats: The cohort was small and heterogeneous, few patients had complete blood and tumor sets, and even fewer had initial-recurrent tumor pairs. After dendritic cell vaccination, a higher estimated pretreatment TIL content predicted longer time to progression and overall survival. The response model built on TCR overlap across three groups was characterized as speculative, with prospective validation still needed. No direct relationship between TCR clonality and survival was found, suggesting that a diverse polyclonal response may matter.

TCRB CDR3 regions were amplified from roughly 1.8 ug genomic DNA, or all available DNA if less, using the immunoSEQ assay. For multiplex PCR, 60 forward primers for TCR V beta segments and 13 reverse primers for J beta segments were used. To estimate the number of reads per starting template, synthetic control templates were added to each sample at limiting dilution. Sequencing produced 87 bp reads on the Illumina HiSeq System. Per the authors' processing: PCR and sequencing errors were removed by a nearest neighbor algorithm that merged closely related sequences. TCR overlap was measured as the percentage of unique tumor TCR beta sequences also present in the same patient's peripheral blood. What TCRdb holds here is the immuneACCESS table cut down to in-frame rearrangements. Part of the clones is not present; checked against another copy, under half of the missing clones reflect an unresolved V gene, and the others are unexplained. That table is the source of V, J and clone size, and D and trimming were worked out from the DNA. For this sample there are tens of thousands of clones; roughly 84% appear just once. 2% to 2.5% of the sample lies in the top ten.

V loses 2 bases, J loses 10 bases, and the germline ends lie 11 bases apart. The germline V gene encodes CDR1 GTSNPN and CDR2 SVGIG (reference sequence). Inclusive of the bounding cysteine and phenylalanine, the CDR3 is 11 residues long. Only the CDR3 DNA is retained, 33 bases long and in frame from the first base. Sample time point, as interpreted from the label and publication: after dendritic cell vaccination, including at tumor progression/relapse. To be selected, patients needed enough residual fresh-frozen tumor tissue and more than two years of available survival data. Although molecular status otherwise differed among the glioblastoma patients, no patient had an isocitrate dehydrogenase mutation. PBMC collection took place before vaccination, two weeks after the third vaccination, and at tumor progression if progression occurred. Genomic DNA was extracted with the Qiagen DNeasy Blood extraction Kit.

In its sample, this clone was seen a few times. Which antigen it targets is not known. Base qualities are missing; no much larger clone stands one base away. The source material was blood, sampled after dendritic cell vaccination. The receptor was derived from a human donor with glioblastoma. Rearrangement joined TRBV30 to TRBJ1-2; the D gene remains uncertain. The CDR3 here reads CAWSQERDYTF. In nucleotides, the sequence is TGTGCCTGGAGTCAGGAGCGGGACTACACCTTC.